One and the same sample provided the 4 T cell receptor beta chains below, sequenced in a study of cytomegalovirus exposure and HLA in healthy donors. PCR employed 60 Vbeta and 13 Jbeta primers. TCRdb's copy holds only in-frame clones and misses some; the assay was immunoSEQ multiplex PCR. The table lists 100,000 or so clones, roughly 75% of them singletons. Material: PBMCs. These receptors were taken from a male donor in good health and CMV-seropositive.

The chain recombines TRBV5-1 with TRBJ2-1; D possibly corresponds to TRBD1 (5 bases). CDR3 length equals 15 residues. The V end lost 0 bases, the J end lost 9 bases, and 16 bases lay between the germline ends. Germline V gene lookup returns CDR1 SGHRS and CDR2 YFSETQ. The CDR3 nucleotides read TGCGCCAGCAGCTTGGAGGCCAGGGAATCAGGTGAGCAGTTCTTC. It yields the protein CASSLEARESGEQFF.

This sequence joins TRBV4-3 and TRBJ2-7; 11 bases are a match to TRBD1. After removal of 1 base from V and 3 bases from J, the junction contained 8 bases not matched to a gene. The CDR3 length is 17 residues. Germline loops: CDR1 LGHNA, CDR2 YSLEER. CDR3 sequence (DNA): TGCGCCAGCAGCCAAGGGACAGGGGGCATCAGGGGCTACGAGCAGTACTTC. Its translation: CASSQGTGGIRGYEQYF.

This clone was observed a single time. The V call is TRBV6-6, the J call TRBJ2-3; D is uncertain. This CDR3 contains 14 residues. Trimming stripped 2 bases from V and 1 base from J, with 7 bases between. Germline values: CDR1 MNHNY, CDR2 SVGAGI (reference sequence). Written as DNA, the CDR3 is TGTGCCAGCAGTTACCCCTCTCGCACAGATACGCAGTATTTT. Translation gives CASSYPSRTDTQYF.

This clone appeared a few times. The chain recombines TRBV6-1 with TRBJ2-7; possibly TRBD1 for D (5 bases). Trimming took 6 bases from V and 3 from J, leaving 18 bases between them. Germline V gives CDR1 MNHNS, CDR2 SASEGT. CDR3 length: 15 amino acids. CDR3 sequence (DNA): TGTGCCAGCAGGGAGCAGGCCAGGGAACTCTACGAGCAGTACTTC. This encodes CASREQARELYEQYF.